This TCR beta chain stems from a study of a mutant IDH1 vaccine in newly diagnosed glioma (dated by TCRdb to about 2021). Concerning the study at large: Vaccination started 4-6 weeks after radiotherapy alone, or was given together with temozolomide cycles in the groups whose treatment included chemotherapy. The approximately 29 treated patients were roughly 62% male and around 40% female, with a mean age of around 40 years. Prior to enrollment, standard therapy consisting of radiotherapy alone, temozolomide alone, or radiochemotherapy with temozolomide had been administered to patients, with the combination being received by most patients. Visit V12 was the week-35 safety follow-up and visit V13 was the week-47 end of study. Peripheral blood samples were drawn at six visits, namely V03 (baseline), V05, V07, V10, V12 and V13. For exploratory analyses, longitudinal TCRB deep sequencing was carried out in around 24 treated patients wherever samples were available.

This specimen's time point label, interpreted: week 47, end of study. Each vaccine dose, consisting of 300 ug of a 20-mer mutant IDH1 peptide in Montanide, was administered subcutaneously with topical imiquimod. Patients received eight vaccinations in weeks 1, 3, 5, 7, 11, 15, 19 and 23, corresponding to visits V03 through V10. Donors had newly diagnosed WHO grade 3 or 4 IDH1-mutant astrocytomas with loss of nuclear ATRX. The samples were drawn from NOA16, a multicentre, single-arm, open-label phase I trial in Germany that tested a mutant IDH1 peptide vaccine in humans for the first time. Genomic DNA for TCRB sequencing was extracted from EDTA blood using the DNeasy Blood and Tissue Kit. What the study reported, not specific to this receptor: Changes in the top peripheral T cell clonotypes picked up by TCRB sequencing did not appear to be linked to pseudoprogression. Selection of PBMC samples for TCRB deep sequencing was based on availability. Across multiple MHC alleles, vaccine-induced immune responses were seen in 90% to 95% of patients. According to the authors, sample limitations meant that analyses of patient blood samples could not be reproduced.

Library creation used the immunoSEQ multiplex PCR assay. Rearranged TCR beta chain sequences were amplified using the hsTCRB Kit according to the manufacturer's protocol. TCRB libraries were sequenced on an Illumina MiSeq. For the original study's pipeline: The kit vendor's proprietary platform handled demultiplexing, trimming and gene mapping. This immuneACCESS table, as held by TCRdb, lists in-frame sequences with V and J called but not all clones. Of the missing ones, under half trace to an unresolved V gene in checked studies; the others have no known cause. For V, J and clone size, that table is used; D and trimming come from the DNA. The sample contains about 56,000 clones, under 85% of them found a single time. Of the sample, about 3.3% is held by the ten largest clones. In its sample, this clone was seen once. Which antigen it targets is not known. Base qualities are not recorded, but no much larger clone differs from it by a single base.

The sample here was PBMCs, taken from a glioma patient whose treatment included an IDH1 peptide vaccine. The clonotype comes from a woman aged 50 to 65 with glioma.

In nucleotide form, the sequence is TGTGCCAGCAGCGCCGCGAGCGGGGGGAACACCGGGGAGCTGTTTTTT. Its protein is CASSAASGGNTGELFF. The V and J genes are TRBV9 and TRBJ2-2, with 8 central nucleotides matching TRBD2. Taken from cysteine to phenylalanine, the CDR3 has 16 residues. Here the CDR3 DNA is all that survives: 48 bases in frame from base 1. The germline V gene yields SGDLS for CDR1 and YYNGEE for CDR2. V is trimmed back by 3 bases and J by 1 base, and the junction contains 5 bases that no gene match accounts for.